The 2 T cell receptor beta chains in this list originate from one sample, sequenced in a study of response to subunit inactivated influenza vaccine (dated by TCRdb to the late 2010s). Library creation used RT-PCR. The listed sequencing device is Illumina HiSeq 2500. The raw public reads went through TCRdb reprocessing: fastp at Q25, MiXCR clone calling, in-frame beta chains kept. For every CDR3 protein sequence, its rows merge into one entry that carries the most common genes and DNA. A total of about 830,000 distinct CDR3 sequences appear in this sample, 15% to 20% of them only once. The ten biggest clones cover roughly 10% of the sample. The material sequenced was PBMCs from blood, taken roughly 5 days after vaccination. The receptors were sampled from a man aged 45 to 65 who received an inactivated influenza vaccine. Donor details come from another sample of the same person, matched by shared clones.

The V gene is TRBV19, the J gene TRBJ2-2, with D possibly TRBD2 on 5 matching bases. V was clipped by 5 bases and J by 3 bases, with 13 bases between them. CDR1 and CDR2 from the germline V gene are LNHDA and SQIVND (reference sequence). The CDR3 is 15 residues long. Here the CDR3 reads CASSPRELYTGELFF. DNA of the CDR3: TGTGCCAGTAGTCCTCGGGAACTTTACACCGGGGAGCTGTTTTTT.

There are many counts of this clonotype. The rearrangement links TRBV6-5 to TRBJ2-2; D gene unclear. Per the germline V gene, CDR1 is MNHEY and CDR2 is SVGAGI. V was shortened by 0 bases and J by 4 bases, with 15 bases between the two germline ends. The CDR3 length is 17 residues. For the CDR3, the DNA is TGTGCCAGCAGTTACTCGATGGCAGAACCTGGCACCGGGGAGCTGTTTTTT. This translates into CASSYSMAEPGTGELFF.